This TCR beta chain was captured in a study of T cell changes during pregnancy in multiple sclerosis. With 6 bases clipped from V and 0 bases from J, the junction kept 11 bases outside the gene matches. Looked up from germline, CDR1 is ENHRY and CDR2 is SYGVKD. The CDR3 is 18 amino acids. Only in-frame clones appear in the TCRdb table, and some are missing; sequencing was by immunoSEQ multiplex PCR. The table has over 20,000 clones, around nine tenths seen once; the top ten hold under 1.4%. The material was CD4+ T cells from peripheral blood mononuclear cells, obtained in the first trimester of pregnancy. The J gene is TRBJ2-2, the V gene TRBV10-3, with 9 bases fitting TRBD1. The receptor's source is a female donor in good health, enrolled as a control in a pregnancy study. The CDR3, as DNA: TGTGCCATCAGCCAAAATACAGGGGGCGACGCGAACACCGGGGAGCTGTTTTTT. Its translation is CAISQNTGGDANTGELFF.